This T cell receptor (beta chain) comes out of a study of T cells in Graves' hyperthyroidism and ophthalmopathy. This clonotype was counted between two and nine times. The CDR3 regions of TCR beta were amplified from RNA transcripts. The HTBI primer set served for first-round RT-PCR of the TCR CDR3. TCRdb re-analysed the multiplex PCR reads in MiXCR, keeping a single row per CDR3 protein. The table includes a few hundred thousand distinct CDR3 sequences, about 15% detected once. V was cut by 2 bases and J by 9 bases, with 11 bases left in between. This CDR3 spans 13 amino acids. CDR1 and CDR2 (germline): KGHSH, LQKENI.

V gene TRBV18 combines with J gene TRBJ2-1; a possible D gene is TRBD1 (6 bases). Sequenced input: blood. The source of this sequence is a woman under 30 with Graves' hyperthyroidism. The CDR3 is CASSPTGNSEQFF. The CDR3 DNA is TGTGCCAGCTCACCAACAGGGAATAGTGAGCAGTTCTTC.